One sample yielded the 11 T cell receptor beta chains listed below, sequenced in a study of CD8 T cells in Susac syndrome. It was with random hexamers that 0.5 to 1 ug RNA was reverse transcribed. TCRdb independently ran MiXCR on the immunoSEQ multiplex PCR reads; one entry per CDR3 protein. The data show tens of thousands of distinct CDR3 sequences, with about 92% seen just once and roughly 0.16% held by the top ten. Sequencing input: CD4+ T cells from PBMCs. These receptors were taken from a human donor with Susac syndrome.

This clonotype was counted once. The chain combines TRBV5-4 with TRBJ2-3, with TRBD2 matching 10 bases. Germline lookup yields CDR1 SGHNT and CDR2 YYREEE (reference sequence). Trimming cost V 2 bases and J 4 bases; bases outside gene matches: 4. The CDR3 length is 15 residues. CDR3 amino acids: CASSFTSGNPDTQYF. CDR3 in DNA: TGTGCCAGCAGCTTTACTAGCGGGAATCCAGATACGCAGTATTTT.

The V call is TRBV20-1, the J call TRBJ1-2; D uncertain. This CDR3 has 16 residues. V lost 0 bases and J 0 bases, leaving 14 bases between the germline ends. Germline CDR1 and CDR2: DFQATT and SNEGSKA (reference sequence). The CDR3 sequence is CSARDPVTPTNYGYTF. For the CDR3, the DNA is TGCAGTGCTAGAGATCCGGTTACACCTACTAACTATGGCTACACCTTC.

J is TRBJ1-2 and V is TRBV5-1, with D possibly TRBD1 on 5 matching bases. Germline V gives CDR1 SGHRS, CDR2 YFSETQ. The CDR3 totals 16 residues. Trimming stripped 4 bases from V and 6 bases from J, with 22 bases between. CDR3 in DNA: TGCGCCAGCAGCCTTGGGGACTCTGGGACGAGGGATGGCTACACCTTC. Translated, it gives CASSLGDSGTRDGYTF. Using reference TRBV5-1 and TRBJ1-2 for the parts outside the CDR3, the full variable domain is KAGVTQTPRYLIKTRGQQVTLSCSPISGHRSVSWYQQTPGQGLQFLFEYFSETQRNKGNFPGRFSGRQFSNSRSEMNVSTLELGDSALYLCASSLGDSGTRDGYTFGSGTRLTVV.

The DNA of the CDR3 is TGTGCCAGCAGTATGACAGGGGACTACGAGCAGTACTTC. Translation: CASSMTGDYEQYF. The chain is built from TRBV28 and TRBJ2-7; 8 bases are a match to TRBD1. The CDR3 consists of 13 residues. Losses at the gene ends were 5 bases for V and 3 bases for J; bases not matched to a gene: 3. Looked up from germline, CDR1 is MDHEN and CDR2 is SYDVKM.

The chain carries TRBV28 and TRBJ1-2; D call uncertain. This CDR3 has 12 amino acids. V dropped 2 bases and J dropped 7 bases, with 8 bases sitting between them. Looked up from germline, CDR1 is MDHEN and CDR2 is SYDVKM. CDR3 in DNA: TGTGCCAGCAGTTTACCGGGATTTGGCTACACCTTC. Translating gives CASSLPGFGYTF.

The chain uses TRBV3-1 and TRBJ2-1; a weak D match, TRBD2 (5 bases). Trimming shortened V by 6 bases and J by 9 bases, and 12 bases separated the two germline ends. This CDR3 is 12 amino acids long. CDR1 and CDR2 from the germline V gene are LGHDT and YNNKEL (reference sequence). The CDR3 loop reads CASRRTGSEQFF. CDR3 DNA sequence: TGTGCCAGCAGACGAACGGGGAGTGAGCAGTTCTTC.

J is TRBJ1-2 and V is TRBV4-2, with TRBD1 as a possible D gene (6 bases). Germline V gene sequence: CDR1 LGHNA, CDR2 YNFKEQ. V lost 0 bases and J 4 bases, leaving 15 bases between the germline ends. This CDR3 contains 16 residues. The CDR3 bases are TGTGCCAGCAGCCAAGACAACAGGGAATCCCTCTATGGCTACACCTTC. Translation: CASSQDNRESLYGYTF.

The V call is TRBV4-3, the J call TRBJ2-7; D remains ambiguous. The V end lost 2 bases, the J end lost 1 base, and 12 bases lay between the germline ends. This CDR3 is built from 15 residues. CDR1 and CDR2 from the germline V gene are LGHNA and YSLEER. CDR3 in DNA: TGCGCCAGCAGCCAAACCTTACTGAAATCCTACGAGCAGTACTTC. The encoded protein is CASSQTLLKSYEQYF.

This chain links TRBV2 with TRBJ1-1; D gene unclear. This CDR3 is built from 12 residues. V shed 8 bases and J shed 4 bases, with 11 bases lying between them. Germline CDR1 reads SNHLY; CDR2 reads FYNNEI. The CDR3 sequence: CASSTVVTEAFF. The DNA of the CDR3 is TGTGCCAGCTCTACAGTCGTCACTGAAGCTTTCTTT.

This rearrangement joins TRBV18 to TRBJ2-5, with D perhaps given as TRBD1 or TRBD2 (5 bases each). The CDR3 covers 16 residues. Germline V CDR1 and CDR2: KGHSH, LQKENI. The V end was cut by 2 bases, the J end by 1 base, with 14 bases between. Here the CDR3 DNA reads TGTGCCAGCTCACCATTCGGGGCGGCTTCCCAAGAGACCCAGTACTTC. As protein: CASSPFGAASQETQYF.

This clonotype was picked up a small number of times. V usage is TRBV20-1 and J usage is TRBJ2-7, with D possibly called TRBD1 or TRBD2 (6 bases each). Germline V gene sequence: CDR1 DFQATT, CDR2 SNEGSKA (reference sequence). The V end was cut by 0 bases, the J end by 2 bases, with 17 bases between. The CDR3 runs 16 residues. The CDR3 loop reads CSARDGGGTNPYEQYF. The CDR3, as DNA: TGCAGTGCTAGAGATGGGGGCGGGACCAACCCCTACGAGCAGTACTTC.